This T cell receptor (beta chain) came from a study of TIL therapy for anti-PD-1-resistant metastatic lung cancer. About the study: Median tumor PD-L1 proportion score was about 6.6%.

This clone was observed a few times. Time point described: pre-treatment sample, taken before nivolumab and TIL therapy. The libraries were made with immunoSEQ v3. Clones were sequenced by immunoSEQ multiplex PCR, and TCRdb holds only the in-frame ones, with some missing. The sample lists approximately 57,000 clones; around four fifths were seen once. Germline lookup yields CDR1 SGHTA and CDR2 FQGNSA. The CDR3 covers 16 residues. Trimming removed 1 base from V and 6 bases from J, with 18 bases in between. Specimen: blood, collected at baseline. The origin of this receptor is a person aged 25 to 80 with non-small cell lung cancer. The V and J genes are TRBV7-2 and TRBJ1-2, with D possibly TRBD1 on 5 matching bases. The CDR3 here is CASSLELGLAINGYTF. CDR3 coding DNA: TGTGCCAGCAGCTTAGAACTGGGGCTTGCGATCAATGGCTACACCTTC.